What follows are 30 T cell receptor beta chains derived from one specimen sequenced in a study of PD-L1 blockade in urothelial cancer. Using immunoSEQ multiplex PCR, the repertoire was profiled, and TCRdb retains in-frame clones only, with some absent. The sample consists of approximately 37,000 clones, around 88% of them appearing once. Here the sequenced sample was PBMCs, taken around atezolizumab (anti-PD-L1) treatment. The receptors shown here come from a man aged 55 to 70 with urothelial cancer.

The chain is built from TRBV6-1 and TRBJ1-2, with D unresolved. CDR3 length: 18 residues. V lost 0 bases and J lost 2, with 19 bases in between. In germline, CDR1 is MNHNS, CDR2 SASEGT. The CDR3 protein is CASSEANLGGGVNYGYTF. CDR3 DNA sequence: TGTGCCAGCAGTGAAGCGAATCTGGGAGGCGGCGTGAACTATGGCTACACCTTC.

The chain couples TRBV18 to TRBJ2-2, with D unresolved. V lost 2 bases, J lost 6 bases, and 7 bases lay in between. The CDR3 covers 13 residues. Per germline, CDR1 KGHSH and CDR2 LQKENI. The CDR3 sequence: CASSPKSSGELFF. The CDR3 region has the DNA TGTGCCAGCTCACCAAAATCGTCCGGGGAGCTGTTTTTT.

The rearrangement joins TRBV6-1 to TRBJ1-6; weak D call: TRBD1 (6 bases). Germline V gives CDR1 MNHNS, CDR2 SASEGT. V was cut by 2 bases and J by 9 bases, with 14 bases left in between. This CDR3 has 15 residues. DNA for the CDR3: TGTGCCAGCAGTGAAAAAGTCCTAGGGGGTTCACCCCTCCACTTT. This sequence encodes CASSEKVLGGSPLHF.

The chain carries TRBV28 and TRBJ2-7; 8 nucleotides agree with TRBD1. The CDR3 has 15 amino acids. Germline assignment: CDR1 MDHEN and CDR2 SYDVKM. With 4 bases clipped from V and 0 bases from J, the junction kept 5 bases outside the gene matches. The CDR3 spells CASSSRGLVSYEQYF. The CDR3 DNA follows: TGTGCCAGCAGTTCCAGGGGGCTAGTCTCCTACGAGCAGTACTTC.

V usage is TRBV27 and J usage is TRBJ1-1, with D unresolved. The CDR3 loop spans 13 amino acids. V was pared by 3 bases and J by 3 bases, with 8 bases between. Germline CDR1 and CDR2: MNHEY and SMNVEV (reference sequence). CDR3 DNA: TGTGCCAGCAGTTTTTCGGTCGACACTGAAGCTTTCTTT. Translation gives CASSFSVDTEAFF.

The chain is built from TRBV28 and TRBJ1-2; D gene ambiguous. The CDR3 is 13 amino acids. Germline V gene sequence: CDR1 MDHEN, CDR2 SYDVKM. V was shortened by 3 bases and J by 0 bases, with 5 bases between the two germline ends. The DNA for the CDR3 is TGTGCCAGCAGTTTGCGGACTAACTATGGCTACACCTTC. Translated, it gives CASSLRTNYGYTF.

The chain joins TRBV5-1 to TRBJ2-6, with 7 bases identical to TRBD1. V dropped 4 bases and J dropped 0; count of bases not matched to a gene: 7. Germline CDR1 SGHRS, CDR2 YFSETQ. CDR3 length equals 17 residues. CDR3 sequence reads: CASSHPGQNSGANVLTF. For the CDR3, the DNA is TGCGCCAGCAGCCATCCGGGACAGAACTCTGGGGCCAACGTCCTGACTTTC.

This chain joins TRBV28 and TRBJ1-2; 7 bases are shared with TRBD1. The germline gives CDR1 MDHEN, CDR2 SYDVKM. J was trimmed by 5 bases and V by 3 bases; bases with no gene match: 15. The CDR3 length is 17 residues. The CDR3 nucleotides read TGTGCCAGCAGTTTTCAGGGACAGAACCCAACACTATATGGCTACACCTTC. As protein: CASSFQGQNPTLYGYTF.

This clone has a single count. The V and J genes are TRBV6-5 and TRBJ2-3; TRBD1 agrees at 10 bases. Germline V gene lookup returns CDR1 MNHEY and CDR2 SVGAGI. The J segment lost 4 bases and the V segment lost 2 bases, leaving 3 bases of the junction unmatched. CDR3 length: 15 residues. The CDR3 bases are TGTGCCAGCAGTTACCGGGACAGGGGACCAGATACGCAGTATTTT. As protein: CASSYRDRGPDTQYF.

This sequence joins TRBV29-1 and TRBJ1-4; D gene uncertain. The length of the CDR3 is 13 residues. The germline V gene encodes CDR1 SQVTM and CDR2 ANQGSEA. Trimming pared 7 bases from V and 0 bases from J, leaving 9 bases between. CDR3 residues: CSARWATNEKLFF. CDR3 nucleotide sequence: TGCAGCGCCAGGTGGGCAACTAATGAAAAACTGTTTTTT. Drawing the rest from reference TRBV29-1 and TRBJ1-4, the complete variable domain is SAVISQKPSRDICQRGTSLTIQCQVDSQVTMMFWYRQQPGQSLTLIATANQGSEATYESGFVIDKFPISRPNLTFSTLTVSNMSPEDSSIYLCSARWATNEKLFFGSGTQLSVL.

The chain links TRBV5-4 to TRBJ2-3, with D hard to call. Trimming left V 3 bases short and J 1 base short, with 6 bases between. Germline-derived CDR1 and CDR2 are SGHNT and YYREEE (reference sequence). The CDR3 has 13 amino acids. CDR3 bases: TGTGCCAGCAGCTCGTCCCGCACAGATACGCAGTATTTT. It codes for CASSSSRTDTQYF.

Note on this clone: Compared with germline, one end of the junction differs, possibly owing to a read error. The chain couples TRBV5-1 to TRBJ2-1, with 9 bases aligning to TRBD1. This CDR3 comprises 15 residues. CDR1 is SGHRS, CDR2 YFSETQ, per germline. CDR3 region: CASSLLGQGMVEKFF. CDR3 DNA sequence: TGCGCCAGCAGCTTGTTGGGACAGGGTATGGTTGAGAAGTTCTTC.

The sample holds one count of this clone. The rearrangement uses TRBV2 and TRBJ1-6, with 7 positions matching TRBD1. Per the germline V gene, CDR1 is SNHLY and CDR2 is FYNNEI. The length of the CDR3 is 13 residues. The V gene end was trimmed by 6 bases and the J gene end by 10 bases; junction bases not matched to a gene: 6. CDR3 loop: CASSADRESPLHF. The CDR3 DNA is TGTGCCAGCAGCGCCGACAGGGAATCACCCCTCCACTTT.

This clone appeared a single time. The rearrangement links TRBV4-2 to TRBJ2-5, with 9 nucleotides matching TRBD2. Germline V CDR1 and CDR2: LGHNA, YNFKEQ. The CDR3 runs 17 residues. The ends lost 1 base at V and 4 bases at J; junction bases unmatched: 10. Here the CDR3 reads CASSQAGSSGSVETQYF. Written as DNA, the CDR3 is TGTGCCAGCAGCCAAGCAGGAAGTAGCGGGAGCGTAGAGACCCAGTACTTC.

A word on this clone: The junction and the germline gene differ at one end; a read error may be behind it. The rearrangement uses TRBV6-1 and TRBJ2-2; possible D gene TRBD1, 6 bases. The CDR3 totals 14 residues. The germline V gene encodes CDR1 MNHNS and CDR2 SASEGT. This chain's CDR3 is CTSIRQGSLMELFF. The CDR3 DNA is TGTACCAGCATCCGCCAGGGGTCGCTCATGGAGCTGTTTTTT.

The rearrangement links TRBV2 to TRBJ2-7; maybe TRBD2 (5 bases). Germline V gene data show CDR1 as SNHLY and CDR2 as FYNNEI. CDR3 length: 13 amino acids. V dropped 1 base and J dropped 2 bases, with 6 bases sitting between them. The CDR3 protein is CASSEDGTYEQYF. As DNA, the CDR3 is TGTGCCAGCAGTGAAGACGGGACCTACGAGCAGTACTTC. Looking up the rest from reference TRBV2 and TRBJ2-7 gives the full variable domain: EPEVTQTPSHQVTQMGQEVILRCVPISNHLYFYWYRQILGQKVEFLVSFYNNEISEKSEIFDDQFSVERPDGSNFTLKIRSTKLEDSAMYFCASSEDGTYEQYFGPGTRLTVT.

CDR3 sequence (DNA): TGTGCCACCAATCAGGGTCCTAAACCGGGGGGCTGGTACACTGAAGCTTTCTTT. Translating it yields CATNQGPKPGGWYTEAFF. This chain links TRBV7-4 with TRBJ1-1; TRBD1 is a possible D gene (6 bases). V gave up 10 bases and J gave up 3 bases, with 30 bases separating them. The CDR3 runs 18 residues. Germline V gene lookup returns CDR1 SGHVT and CDR2 SQSDAQ.

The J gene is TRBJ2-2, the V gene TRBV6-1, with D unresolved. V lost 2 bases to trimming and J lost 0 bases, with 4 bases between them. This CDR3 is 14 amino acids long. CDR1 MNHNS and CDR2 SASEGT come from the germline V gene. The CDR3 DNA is TGTGCCAGCAGTGAACATCCGAACACCGGGGAGCTGTTTTTT. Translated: CASSEHPNTGELFF.

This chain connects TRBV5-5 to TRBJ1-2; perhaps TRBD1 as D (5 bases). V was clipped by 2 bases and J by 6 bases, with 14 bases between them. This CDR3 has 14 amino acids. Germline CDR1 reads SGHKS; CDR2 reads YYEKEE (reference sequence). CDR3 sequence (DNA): TGTGCCAGCAGCTTAGGGGAGGCTCGGGATGGCTACACCTTC. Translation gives CASSLGEARDGYTF.

The CDR3 spells CASSESPGGTGNNQPQHF. CDR3 in DNA: TGTGCCAGCAGTGAATCGCCGGGGGGCACTGGAAACAATCAGCCCCAGCATTTT. This chain uses TRBV6-1 with TRBJ1-5; D perhaps matches TRBD1 (6 bases). V was trimmed by 2 bases and J by 3 bases, leaving 20 bases between them. From germline, CDR1 is MNHNS and CDR2 SASEGT. The CDR3 is 18 residues long.

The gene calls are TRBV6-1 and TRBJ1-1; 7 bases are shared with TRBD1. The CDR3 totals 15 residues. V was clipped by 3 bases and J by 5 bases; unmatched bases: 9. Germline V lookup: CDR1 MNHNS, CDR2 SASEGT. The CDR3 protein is CASSDEDRQWTEAFF. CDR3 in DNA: TGTGCCAGCAGTGATGAGGACAGGCAATGGACTGAAGCTTTCTTT.

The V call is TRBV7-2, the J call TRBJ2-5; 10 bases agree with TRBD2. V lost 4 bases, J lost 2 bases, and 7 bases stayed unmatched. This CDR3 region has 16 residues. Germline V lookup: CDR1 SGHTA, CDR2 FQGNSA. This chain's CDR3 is CASSSGGSGRQETQYF. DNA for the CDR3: TGTGCCAGCAGCTCAGGGGGTAGCGGGAGGCAAGAGACCCAGTACTTC.

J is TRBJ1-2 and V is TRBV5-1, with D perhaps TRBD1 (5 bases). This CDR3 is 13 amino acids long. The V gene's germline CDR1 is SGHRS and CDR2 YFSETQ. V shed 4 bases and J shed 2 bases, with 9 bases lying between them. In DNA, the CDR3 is TGCGCCAGCAGCCGTCCAGGGAACTATGGCTACACCTTC. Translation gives CASSRPGNYGYTF.

CDR3 in amino acids: CASSLTSGRGNEQFF. The CDR3 nucleotides read TGTGCCAGCAGCTTAACTAGCGGGAGGGGGAATGAGCAGTTCTTC. The gene calls are TRBV13 and TRBJ2-1; TRBD2 matches at 13 bases. V was pared by 2 bases and J by 7 bases, with 2 bases of the junction left unmatched. The CDR3 sequence is 15 residues long. Germline CDR1 PRHDT, CDR2 FYEKMQ (reference sequence).

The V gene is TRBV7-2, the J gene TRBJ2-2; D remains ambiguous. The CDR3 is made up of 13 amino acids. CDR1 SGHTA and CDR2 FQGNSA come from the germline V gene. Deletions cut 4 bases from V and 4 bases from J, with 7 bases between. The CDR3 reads CASSSYFTGELFF. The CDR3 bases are TGTGCCAGCAGCTCCTACTTCACCGGGGAGCTGTTTTTT.

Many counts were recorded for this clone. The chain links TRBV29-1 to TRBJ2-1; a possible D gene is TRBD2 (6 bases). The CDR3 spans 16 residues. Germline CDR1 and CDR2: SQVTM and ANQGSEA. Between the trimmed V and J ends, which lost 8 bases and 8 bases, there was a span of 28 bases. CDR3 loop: CSTWGAAGDVVYEQFF. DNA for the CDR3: TGCAGCACTTGGGGTGCAGCGGGTGACGTGGTTTATGAGCAGTTCTTC.

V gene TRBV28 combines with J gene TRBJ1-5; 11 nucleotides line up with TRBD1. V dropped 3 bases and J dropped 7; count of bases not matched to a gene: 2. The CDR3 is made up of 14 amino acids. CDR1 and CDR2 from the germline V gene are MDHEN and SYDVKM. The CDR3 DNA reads TGTGCCAGCAGTTTCGGGGACAGGGGGCAGCCCCAGCATTTT. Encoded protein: CASSFGDRGQPQHF.

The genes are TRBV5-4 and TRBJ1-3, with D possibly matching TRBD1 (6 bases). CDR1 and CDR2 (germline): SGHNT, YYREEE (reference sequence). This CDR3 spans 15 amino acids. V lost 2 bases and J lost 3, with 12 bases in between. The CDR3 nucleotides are TGTGCCAGCAGCTTCACAGGGTCGGGTGGAAACACCATATATTTT. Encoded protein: CASSFTGSGGNTIYF.

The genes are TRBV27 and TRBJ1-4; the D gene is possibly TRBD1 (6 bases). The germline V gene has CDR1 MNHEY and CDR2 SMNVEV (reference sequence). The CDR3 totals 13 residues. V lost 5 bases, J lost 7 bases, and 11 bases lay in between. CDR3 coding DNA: TGTGCCAGCAGTCCCCAGGGGCTTGAAAAACTGTTTTTT. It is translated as CASSPQGLEKLFF. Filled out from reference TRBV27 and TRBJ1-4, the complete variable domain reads EAQVTQNPRYLITVTGKKLTVTCSQNMNHEYMSWYRQDPGLGLRQIYYSMNVEVTDKGDVPEGYKVSRKEKRNFPLILESPSPNQTSLYFCASSPQGLEKLFFGSGTQLSVL.

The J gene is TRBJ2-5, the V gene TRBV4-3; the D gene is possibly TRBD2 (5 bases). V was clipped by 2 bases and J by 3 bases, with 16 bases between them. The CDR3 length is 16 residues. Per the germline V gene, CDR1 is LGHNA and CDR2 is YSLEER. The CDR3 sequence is CASSQLSAGTEETQYF. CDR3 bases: TGCGCCAGCAGCCAACTCTCTGCGGGTACGGAAGAGACCCAGTACTTC.